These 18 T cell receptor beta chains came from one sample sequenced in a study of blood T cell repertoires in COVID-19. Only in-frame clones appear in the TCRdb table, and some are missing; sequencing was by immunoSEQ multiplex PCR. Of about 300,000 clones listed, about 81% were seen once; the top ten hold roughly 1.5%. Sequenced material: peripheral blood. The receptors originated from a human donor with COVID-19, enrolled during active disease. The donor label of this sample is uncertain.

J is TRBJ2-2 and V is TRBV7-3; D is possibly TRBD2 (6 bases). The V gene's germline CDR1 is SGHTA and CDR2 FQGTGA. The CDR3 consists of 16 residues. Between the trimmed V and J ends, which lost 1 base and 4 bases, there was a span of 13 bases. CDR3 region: CASSLIPGAGTGELFF. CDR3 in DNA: TGTGCCAGCAGCTTAATCCCGGGAGCTGGCACCGGGGAGCTGTTTTTT.

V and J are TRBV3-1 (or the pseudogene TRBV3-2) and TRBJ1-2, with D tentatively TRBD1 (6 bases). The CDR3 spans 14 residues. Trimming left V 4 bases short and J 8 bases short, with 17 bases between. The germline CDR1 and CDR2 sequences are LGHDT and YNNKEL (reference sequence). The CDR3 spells CASSPPAGAGGYTF. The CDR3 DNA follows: TGTGCCAGCAGCCCACCGGCAGGGGCGGGCGGCTACACCTTC.

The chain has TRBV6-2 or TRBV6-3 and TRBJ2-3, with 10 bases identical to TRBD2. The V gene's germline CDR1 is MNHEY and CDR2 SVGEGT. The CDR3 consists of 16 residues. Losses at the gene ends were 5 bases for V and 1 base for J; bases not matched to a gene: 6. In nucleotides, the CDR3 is TGTGCCAGCAGTAGACCTCTAGCGGGAGGCACAGATACGCAGTATTTT. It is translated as CASSRPLAGGTDTQYF.

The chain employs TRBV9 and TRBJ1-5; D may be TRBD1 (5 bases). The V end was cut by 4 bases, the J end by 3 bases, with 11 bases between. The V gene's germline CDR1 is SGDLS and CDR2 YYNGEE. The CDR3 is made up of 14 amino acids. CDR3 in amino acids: CASSTGAHNQPQHF. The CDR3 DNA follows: TGTGCCAGCAGCACTGGGGCCCACAATCAGCCCCAGCATTTT.

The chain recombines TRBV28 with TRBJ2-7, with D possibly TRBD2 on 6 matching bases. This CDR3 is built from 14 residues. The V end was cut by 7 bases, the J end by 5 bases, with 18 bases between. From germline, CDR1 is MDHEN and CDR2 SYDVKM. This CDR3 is CASTFRGGPHEQYF. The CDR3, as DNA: TGTGCCAGCACCTTCCGGGGAGGACCCCACGAGCAGTACTTC.

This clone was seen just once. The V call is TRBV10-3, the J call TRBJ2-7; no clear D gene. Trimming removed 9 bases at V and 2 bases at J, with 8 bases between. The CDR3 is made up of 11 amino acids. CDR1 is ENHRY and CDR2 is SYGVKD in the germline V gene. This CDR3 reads CAIQSTYEQYF. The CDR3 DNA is TGTGCCATACAGAGTACCTACGAGCAGTACTTC.

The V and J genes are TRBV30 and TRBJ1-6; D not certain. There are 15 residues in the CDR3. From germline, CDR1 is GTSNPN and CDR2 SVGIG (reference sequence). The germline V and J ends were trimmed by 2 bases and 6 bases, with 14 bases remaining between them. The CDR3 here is CAWSISRLPNSPLHF. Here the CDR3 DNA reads TGTGCCTGGAGTATCTCCCGCCTACCTAATTCACCCCTCCACTTT.

This CDR3 reads CASSSSPDRSREAFF. The CDR3 DNA is TGTGCCAGCAGTTCTTCCCCGGACAGGTCCAGGGAAGCTTTCTTT. J is TRBJ1-1 and V is TRBV28; TRBD1 aligns across 7 bases. The CDR3 covers 15 residues. Germline CDR1 and CDR2: MDHEN and SYDVKM. The J segment lost 8 bases and the V segment lost 4 bases, leaving 13 bases of the junction unmatched.

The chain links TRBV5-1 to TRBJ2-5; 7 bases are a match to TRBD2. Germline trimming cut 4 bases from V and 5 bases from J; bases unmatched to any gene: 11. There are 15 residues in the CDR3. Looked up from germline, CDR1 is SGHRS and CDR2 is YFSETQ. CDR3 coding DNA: TGCGCCAGCAGCGAGATTGTGGGGCGGGGGGAGACCCAGTACTTC. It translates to CASSEIVGRGETQYF.

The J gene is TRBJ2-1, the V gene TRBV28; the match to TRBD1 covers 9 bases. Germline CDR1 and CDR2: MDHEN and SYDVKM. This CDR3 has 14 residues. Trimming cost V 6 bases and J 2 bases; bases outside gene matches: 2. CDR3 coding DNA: TGTGCCAGCAGGACAGGGGGACCCTACAATGAGCAGTTCTTC. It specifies CASRTGGPYNEQFF.

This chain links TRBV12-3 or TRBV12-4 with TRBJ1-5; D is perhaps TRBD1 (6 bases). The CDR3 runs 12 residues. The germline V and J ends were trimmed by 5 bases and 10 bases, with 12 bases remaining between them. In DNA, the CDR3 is TGTGCCAGCAGTGGGGGCCTCAGACCCCAGCATTTT. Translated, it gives CASSGGLRPQHF.

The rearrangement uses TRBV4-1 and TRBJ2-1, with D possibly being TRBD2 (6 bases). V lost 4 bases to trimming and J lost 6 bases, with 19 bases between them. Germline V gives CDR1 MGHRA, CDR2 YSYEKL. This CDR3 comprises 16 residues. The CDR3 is CASSPPTRETRNEQFF. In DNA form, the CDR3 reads TGCGCCAGCAGCCCGCCCACGCGGGAAACGCGCAATGAGCAGTTCTTC.

The DNA for the CDR3 is TGTGCCAGTAGTAGGGGGACAGGGGGCGGTATGTCGCAGTACTTC. Translation gives CASSRGTGGGMSQYF. The rearrangement links TRBV19 to TRBJ2-7, with 12 bases aligning to TRBD1. Trimming took 4 bases from V and 9 from J; bases not matched to a gene: 10. In germline, CDR1 is LNHDA, CDR2 SQIVND (reference sequence). This CDR3 has 15 residues.

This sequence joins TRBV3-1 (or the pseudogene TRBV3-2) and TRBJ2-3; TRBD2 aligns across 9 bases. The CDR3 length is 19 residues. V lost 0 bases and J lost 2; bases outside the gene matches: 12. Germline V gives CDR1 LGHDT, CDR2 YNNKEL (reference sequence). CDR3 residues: CASSQDHLWSGRPTDTQYF. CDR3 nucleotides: TGTGCCAGCAGCCAAGACCACTTATGGAGCGGGAGGCCCACAGATACGCAGTATTTT.

In DNA form, the CDR3 reads TGTGCCAGCAGCCAAACCCGCTTTACTAGCGGGAGACCCACTAGCACAGATACGCAGTATTTT. It yields the protein CASSQTRFTSGRPTSTDTQYF. The chain links TRBV4-2 to TRBJ2-3; 11 bases fit TRBD2. Germline loops: CDR1 LGHNA, CDR2 YNFKEQ. The CDR3 has 21 residues. With 2 bases clipped from V and 0 bases from J, the junction kept 16 bases outside the gene matches.

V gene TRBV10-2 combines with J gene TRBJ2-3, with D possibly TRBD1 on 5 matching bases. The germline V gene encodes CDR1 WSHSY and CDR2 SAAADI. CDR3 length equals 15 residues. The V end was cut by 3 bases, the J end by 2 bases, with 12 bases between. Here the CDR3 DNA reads TGCGCCAGCAGTGAAGGGGCGCCCCTCACAGATACGCAGTATTTT. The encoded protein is CASSEGAPLTDTQYF.

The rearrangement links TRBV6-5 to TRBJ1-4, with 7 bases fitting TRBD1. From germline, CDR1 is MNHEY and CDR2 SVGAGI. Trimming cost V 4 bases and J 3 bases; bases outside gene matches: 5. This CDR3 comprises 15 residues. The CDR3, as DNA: TGTGCCAGCAGTTCCCCGGGACAGTCTAATGAAAAACTGTTTTTT. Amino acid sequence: CASSSPGQSNEKLFF.

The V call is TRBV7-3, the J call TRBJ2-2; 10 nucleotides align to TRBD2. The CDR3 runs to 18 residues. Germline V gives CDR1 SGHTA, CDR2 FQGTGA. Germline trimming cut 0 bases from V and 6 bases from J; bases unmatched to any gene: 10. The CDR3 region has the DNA TGTGCCAGCAGCTTAACGATAGCGGGAGGAGGAGGGCCCGGGGAGCTGTTTTTT. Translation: CASSLTIAGGGGPGELFF. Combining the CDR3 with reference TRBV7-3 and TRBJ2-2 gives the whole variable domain GAGVSQTPSNKVTEKGKYVELRCDPISGHTALYWYRQSLGQGPEFLIYFQGTGAADDSGLPNDRFFAVRPEGSVSTLKIQRTERGDSAVYLCASSLTIAGGGGPGELFFGEGSRLTVL.